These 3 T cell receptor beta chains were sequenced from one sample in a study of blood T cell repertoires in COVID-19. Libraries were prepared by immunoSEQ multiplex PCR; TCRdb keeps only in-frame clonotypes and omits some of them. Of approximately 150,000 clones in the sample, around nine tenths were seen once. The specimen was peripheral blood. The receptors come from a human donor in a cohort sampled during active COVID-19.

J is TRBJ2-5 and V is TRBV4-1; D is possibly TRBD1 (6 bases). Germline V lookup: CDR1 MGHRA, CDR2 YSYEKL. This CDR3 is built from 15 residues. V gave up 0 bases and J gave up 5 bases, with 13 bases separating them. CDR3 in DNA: TGCGCCAGCAGCCAAGATCAGGGGCGAGAGGAGACCCAGTACTTC. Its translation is CASSQDQGREETQYF.

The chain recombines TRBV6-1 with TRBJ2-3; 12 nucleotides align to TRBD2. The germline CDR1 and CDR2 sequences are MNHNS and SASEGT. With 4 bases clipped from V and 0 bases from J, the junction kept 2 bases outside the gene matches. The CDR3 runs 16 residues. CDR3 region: CASSATSGSSTDTQYF. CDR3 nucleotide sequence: TGTGCCAGCAGTGCGACTAGCGGGAGTAGCACAGATACGCAGTATTTT.

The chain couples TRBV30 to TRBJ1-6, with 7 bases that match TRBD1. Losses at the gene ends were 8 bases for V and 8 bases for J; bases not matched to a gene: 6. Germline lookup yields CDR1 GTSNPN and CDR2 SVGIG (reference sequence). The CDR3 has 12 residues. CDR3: CARDSTDSPLHF. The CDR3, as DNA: TGTGCCAGGGACAGCACAGATTCACCCCTCCACTTT.